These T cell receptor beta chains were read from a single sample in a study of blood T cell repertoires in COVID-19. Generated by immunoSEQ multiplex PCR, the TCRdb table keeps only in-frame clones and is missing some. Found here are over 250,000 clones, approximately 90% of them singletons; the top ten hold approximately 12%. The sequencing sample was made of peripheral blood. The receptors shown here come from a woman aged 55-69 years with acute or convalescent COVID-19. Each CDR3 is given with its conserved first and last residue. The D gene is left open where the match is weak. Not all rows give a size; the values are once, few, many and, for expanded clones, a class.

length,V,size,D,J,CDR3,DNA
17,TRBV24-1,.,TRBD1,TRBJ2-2,CATSDFTGQGGAGELFF,TGTGCCACCAGTGATTTTACGGGACAGGGGGGCGCCGGGGAGCTGTTTTTT
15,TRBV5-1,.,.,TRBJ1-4,CASSLGGGTNEKLFF,TGCGCCAGCAGCTTGGGAGGGGGTACTAATGAAAAACTGTTTTTT
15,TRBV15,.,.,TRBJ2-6,CATSPGGSGANVLTF,TGTGCCACCAGCCCCGGGGGCTCTGGGGCCAACGTCCTGACTTTC
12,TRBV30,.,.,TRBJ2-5,CAWNRYQETQYF,TGTGCCTGGAACAGGTACCAAGAGACCCAGTACTTC
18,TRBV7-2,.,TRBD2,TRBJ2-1,CASSFGTSGGSSYNEQFF,TGTGCCAGCAGCTTCGGGACTAGCGGGGGGAGCTCCTACAATGAGCAGTTCTTC
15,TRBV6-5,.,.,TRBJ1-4,CASSYSGGSNEKLFF,TGTGCCAGCAGTTACTCGGGTGGGAGTAATGAAAAACTGTTTTTT
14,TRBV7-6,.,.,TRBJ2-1,CASSPQGRGYEQFF,TGTGCCAGCAGCCCGCAAGGTAGAGGTTACGAGCAGTTCTTC
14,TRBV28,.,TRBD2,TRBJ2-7,CASSWTRGGLEQYF,TGTGCCAGCAGTTGGACACGCGGGGGGTTGGAGCAGTACTTC
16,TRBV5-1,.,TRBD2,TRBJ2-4,CASSLGLAGAKNIQYF,TGCGCCAGCAGCTTGGGACTAGCGGGAGCCAAAAACATTCAGTACTTC
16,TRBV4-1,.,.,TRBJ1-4,CASSQEAAATNEKLFF,TGCGCCAGCAGCCAAGAAGCTGCTGCAACTAATGAAAAACTGTTTTTT
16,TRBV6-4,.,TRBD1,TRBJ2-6,CASRGQGAGGANVLTF,TGTGCCAGCAGAGGACAGGGGGCGGGAGGGGCCAACGTCCTGACTTTC
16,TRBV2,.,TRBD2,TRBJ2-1,CASSFGGLAGVNEQFF,TGTGCCAGCAGTTTTGGAGGACTAGCGGGGGTCAATGAGCAGTTCTTC
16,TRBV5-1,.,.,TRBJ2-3,CASSLVGRERLDTQYF,TGCGCCAGCAGCTTGGTCGGCCGGGAAAGGCTAGATACGCAGTATTTT
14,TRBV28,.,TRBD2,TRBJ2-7,CASSRSGSSYEQYF,TGTGCCAGCAGTCGTAGCGGGAGCTCCTACGAGCAGTACTTC
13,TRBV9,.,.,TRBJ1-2,CASSDYRGYGYTF,TGTGCCAGCAGCGACTATAGGGGCTATGGCTACACCTTC
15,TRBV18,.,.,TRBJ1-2,CASSPPGAPPYGYTF,TGTGCCAGCTCACCACCGGGGGCACCACCCTATGGCTACACCTTC
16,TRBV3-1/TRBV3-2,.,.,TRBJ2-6,CASSENRDSGANVLTF,TGTGCCAGCAGCGAAAACCGGGACTCTGGGGCCAACGTCCTGACTTTC
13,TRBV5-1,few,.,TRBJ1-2,CASSYGGNYGYTF,TGCGCCAGCAGTTACGGCGGTAACTATGGCTACACCTTC